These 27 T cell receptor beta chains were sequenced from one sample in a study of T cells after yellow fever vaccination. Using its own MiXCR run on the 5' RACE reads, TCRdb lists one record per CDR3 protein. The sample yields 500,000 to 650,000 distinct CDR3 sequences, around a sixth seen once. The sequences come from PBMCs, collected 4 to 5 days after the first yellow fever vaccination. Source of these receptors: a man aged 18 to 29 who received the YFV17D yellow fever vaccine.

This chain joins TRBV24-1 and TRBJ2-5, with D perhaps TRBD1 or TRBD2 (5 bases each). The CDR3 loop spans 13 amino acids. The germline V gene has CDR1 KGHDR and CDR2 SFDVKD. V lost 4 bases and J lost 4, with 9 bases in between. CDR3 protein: CATSDGAAETQYF. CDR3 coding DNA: TGTGCCACCAGTGACGGGGCCGCAGAGACCCAGTACTTC.

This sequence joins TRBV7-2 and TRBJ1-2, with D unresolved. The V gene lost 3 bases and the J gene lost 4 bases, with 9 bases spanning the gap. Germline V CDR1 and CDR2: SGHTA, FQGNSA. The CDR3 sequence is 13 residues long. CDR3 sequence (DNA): TGTGCCAGCAGCTTGTACAGCCCCTATGGCTACACCTTC. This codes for CASSLYSPYGYTF.

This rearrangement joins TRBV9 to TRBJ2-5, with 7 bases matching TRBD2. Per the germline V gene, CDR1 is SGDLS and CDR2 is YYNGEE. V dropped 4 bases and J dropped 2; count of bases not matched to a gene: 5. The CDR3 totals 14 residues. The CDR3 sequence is CASSRRGVQETQYF. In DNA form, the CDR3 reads TGTGCCAGCAGCAGACGGGGGGTACAAGAGACCCAGTACTTC.

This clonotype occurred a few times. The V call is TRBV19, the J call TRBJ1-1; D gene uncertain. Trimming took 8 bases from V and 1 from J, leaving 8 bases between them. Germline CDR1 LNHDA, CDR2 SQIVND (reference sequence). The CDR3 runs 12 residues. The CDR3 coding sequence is TGTGCCAGTGGGAACAGGAACACTGAAGCTTTCTTT. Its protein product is CASGNRNTEAFF.

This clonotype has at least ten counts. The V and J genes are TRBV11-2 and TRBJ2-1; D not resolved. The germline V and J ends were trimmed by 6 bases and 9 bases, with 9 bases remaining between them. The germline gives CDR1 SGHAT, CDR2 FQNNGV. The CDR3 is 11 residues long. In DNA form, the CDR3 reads TGTGCCAGCAGTAGAGGCAGTGAGCAGTTCTTC. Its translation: CASSRGSEQFF.

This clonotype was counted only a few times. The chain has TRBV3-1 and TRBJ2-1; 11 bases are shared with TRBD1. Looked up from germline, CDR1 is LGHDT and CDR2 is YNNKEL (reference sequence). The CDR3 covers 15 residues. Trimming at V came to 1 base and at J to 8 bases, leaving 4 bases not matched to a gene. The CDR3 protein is CASSQGGTGGHEQFF. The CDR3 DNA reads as TGTGCCAGCAGCCAAGGCGGGACAGGGGGGCATGAGCAGTTCTTC.

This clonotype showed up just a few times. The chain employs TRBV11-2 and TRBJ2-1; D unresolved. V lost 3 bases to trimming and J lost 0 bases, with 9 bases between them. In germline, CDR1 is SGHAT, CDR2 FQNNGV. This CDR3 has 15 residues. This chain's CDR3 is CASSFSSSSYNEQFF. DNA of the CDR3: TGTGCCAGCAGCTTTAGCAGTAGCTCCTACAATGAGCAGTTCTTC.

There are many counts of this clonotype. The CDR3 here is CATSDTSGGWDEQFF. CDR3 sequence (DNA): TGTGCCACCAGTGATACTAGCGGGGGATGGGATGAGCAGTTCTTC. The rearrangement links TRBV24-1 to TRBJ2-1; 11 positions agree with TRBD2. With 3 bases clipped from V and 8 bases from J, the junction kept 5 bases outside the gene matches. The CDR3 is 15 residues long. CDR1 is KGHDR, CDR2 SFDVKD, per germline.

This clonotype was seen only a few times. CDR3 sequence reads: CASSLTQGASSNQPQHF. CDR3 nucleotide sequence: TGTGCCAGCAGCTTGACTCAGGGGGCTAGCAGCAATCAGCCCCAGCATTTT. The chain recombines TRBV7-9 with TRBJ1-5, with 8 positions matching TRBD1. This CDR3 has 17 amino acids. The germline gives CDR1 SEHNR, CDR2 FQNEAQ (reference sequence). Germline trimming cut 3 bases from V and 1 base from J; bases unmatched to any gene: 8.

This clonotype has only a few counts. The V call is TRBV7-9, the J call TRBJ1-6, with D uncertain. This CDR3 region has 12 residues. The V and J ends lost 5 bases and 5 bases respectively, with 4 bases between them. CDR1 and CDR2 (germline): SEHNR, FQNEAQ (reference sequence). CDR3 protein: CASSADNSPLHF. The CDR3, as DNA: TGTGCCAGCAGCGCCGATAATTCACCCCTCCACTTT.

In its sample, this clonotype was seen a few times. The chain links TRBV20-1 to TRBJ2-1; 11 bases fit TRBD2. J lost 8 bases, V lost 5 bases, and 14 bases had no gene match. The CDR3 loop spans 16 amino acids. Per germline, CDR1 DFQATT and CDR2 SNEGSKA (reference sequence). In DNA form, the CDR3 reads TGCAGTGCTTTGACTAGCGGGGCCAGCCCTGGGGATGAGCAGTTCTTC. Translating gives CSALTSGASPGDEQFF.

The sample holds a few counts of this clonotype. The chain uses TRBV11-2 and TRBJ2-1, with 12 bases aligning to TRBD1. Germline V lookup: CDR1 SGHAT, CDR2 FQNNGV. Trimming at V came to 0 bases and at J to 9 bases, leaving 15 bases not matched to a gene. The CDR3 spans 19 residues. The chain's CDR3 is CASSLEFYWGQGAVGEQFF. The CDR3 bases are TGTGCCAGCAGCTTAGAGTTCTATTGGGGACAGGGGGCTGTCGGTGAGCAGTTCTTC.

The CDR3 reads CASSQPRETGELFF. CDR3 nucleotides: TGCGCCAGCAGCCAGCCCCGGGAGACCGGGGAGCTGTTTTTT. The V gene is TRBV4-1, the J gene TRBJ2-2, with a weak D call TRBD2 (6 bases). This CDR3 region has 14 residues. CDR1 and CDR2 (germline): MGHRA, YSYEKL. V dropped 3 bases and J dropped 5 bases, with 10 bases sitting between them.

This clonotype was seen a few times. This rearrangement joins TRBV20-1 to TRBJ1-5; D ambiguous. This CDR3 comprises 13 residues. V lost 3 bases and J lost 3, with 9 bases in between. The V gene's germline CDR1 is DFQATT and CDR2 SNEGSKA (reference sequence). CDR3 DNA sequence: TGCAGTGCTAGGGTATCTTTCAATCAGCCCCAGCATTTT. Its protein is CSARVSFNQPQHF.

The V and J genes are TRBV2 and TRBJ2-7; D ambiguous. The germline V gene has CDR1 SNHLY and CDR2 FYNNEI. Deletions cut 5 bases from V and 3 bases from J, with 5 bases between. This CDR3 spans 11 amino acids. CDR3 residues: CASSFHYEQYV. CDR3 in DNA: TGTGCCAGCAGTTTCCACTACGAGCAGTACGTC.

The CDR3 DNA sequence: TGCAGTGCTAGAGATCCGGGGGGGCCTGGCGATGAGCAGTTCTTC. It specifies CSARDPGGPGDEQFF. V gene TRBV20-1 combines with J gene TRBJ2-1, with 8 bases aligning to TRBD2. This CDR3 comprises 15 residues. Looked up from germline, CDR1 is DFQATT and CDR2 is SNEGSKA (reference sequence). Trimming took 0 bases from V and 8 from J; bases not matched to a gene: 9.

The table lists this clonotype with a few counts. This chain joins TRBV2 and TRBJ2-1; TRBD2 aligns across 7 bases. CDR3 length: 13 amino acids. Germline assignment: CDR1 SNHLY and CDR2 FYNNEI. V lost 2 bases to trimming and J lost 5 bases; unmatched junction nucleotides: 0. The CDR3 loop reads CASSERGDNEQFF. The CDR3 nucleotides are TGTGCCAGCAGTGAACGGGGGGACAATGAGCAGTTCTTC.

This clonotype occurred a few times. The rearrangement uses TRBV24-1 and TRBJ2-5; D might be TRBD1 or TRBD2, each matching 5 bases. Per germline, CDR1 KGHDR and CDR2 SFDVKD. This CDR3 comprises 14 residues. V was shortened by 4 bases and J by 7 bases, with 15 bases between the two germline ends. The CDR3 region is CATSDRGPRGTQYF. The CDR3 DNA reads TGTGCCACCAGTGACCGGGGCCCTCGGGGGACCCAGTACTTC.

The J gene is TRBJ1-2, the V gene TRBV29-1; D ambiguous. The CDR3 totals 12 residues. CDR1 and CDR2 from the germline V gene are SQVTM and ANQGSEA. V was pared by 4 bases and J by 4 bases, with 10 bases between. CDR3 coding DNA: TGCAGCGTTGGAGGTCGGTTCTATGGCTACACCTTC. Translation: CSVGGRFYGYTF.

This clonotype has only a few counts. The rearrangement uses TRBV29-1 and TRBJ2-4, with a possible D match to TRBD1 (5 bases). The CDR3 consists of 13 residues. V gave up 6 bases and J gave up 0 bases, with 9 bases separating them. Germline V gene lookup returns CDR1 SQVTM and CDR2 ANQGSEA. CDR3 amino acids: CSVDTGAKNIQYF. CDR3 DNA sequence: TGCAGCGTGGATACAGGAGCCAAAAACATTCAGTACTTC.

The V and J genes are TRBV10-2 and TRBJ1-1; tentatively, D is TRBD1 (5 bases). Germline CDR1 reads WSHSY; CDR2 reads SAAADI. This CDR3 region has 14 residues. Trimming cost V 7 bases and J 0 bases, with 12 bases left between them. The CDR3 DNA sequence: TGCGCCAGCACGATGGGACGGCTGAACACTGAAGCTTTCTTT. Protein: CASTMGRLNTEAFF.

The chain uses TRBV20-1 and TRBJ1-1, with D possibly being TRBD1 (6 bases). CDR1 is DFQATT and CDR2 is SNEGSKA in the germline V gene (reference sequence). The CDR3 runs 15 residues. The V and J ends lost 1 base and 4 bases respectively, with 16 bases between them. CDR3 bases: TGCAGTGCTAGAGTCGTCGCCTTAGGGGGCACTGAAGCTTTCTTT. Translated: CSARVVALGGTEAFF.

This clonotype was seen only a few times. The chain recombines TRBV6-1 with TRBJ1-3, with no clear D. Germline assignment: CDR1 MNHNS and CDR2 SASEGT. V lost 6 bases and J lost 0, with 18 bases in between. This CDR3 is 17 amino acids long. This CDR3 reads CASSPFVPGFSGNTIYF. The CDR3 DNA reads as TGTGCCAGCAGCCCCTTCGTCCCCGGTTTCTCTGGAAACACCATATATTTT.

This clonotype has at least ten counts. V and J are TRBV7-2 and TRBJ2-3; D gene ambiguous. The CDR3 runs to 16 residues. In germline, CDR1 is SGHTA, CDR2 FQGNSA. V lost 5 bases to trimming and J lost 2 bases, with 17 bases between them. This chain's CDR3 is CASSPRFQVITDTQYF. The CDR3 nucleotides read TGTGCCAGCAGCCCTAGATTTCAGGTTATCACAGATACGCAGTATTTT.

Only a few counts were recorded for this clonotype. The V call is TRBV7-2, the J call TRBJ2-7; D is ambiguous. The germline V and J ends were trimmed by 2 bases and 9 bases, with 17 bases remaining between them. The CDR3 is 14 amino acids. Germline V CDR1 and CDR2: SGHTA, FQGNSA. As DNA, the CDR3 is TGTGCCAGCAGCTTAATGGATCGTATTCAGTCGCAGTACTTC. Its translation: CASSLMDRIQSQYF.

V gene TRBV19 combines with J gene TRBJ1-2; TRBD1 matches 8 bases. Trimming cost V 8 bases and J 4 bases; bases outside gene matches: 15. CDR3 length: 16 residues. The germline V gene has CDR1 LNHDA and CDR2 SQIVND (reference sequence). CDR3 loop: CASRSGTGRLGYGYTF. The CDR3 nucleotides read TGTGCCAGTCGCTCCGGGACAGGAAGGCTAGGCTATGGCTACACCTTC. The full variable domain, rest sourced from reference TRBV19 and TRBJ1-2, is DGGITQSPKYLFRKEGQNVTLSCEQNLNHDAMYWYRQDPGQGLRLIYYSQIVNDFQKGDIAEGYSVSREKKESFPLTVTSAQKNPTAFYLCASRSGTGRLGYGYTFGSGTRLTVV.

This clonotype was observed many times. Here the CDR3 reads CASSYSGGPLFF. The CDR3 nucleotides read TGTGCCAGCAGCTACTCGGGGGGGCCTCTGTTCTTC. The V and J genes are TRBV11-3 and TRBJ2-1; the match to TRBD2 covers 8 bases. V was clipped by 4 bases and J by 15 bases; unmatched bases: 8. The CDR3 is 12 residues long. Germline CDR1 SGHNT, CDR2 YENEEA.